One and the same sample provided the 24 T cell receptor beta chains below, sequenced in a study of brain metastases from non-small cell lung cancer. Using immunoSEQ multiplex PCR, the repertoire was profiled, and TCRdb retains in-frame clones only, with some absent. Of 4,000 to 5,000 clones in the sample, 60% to 85% were seen once. Sequencing was performed on primary lung tumor tissue. All receptors derive from a donor over 35 with non-small cell lung cancer.

J is TRBJ1-2 and V is TRBV5-4; D is perhaps TRBD1 (5 bases). Per the germline V gene, CDR1 is SGHNT and CDR2 is YYREEE (reference sequence). CDR3 length: 14 amino acids. The germline V and J ends were trimmed by 0 bases and 8 bases, with 14 bases remaining between them. This CDR3 is CASSLAGQSGGYTF. The CDR3 DNA reads as TGTGCCAGCAGCTTGGCGGGGCAATCGGGGGGCTACACCTTC.

This chain joins TRBV30 and TRBJ2-5; D might be TRBD1 (5 bases). V lost 3 bases to trimming and J lost 0 bases, with 26 bases between them. CDR3 length: 19 residues. The germline V gene encodes CDR1 GTSNPN and CDR2 SVGIG (reference sequence). The CDR3 bases are TGTGCCTGGAGCTTTCCTCAGTCGACCCCAAAGGGGTACCAAGAGACCCAGTACTTC. Residues: CAWSFPQSTPKGYQETQYF.

This clone has just a few counts. The same CDR3 arises from other DNA sequences in this sample as well. This sequence joins TRBV3-1 (or the pseudogene TRBV3-2) and TRBJ1-2; D not certain. The CDR3 loop spans 14 amino acids. Germline values: CDR1 LGHDT, CDR2 YNNKEL (reference sequence). The V end lost 6 bases, the J end lost 4 bases, and 15 bases lay between the germline ends. The CDR3 protein is CASRAPGVPYGYTF. CDR3 coding DNA: TGTGCCAGCAGGGCTCCGGGAGTTCCCTATGGCTACACCTTC.

The chain uses TRBV14 and TRBJ2-2; either TRBD1 or TRBD2 may supply D (5 bases each). Germline-derived CDR1 and CDR2 are SGHDN and FVKESK. The CDR3 has 14 amino acids. Trimming took 5 bases from V and 5 from J, leaving 12 bases between them. CDR3 DNA: TGTGCCAGCAGCAAAGGGACGAGGACCGGGGAGCTGTTTTTT. Protein product: CASSKGTRTGELFF.

The V and J genes are TRBV27 and TRBJ2-2, with D possibly called TRBD1 or TRBD2 (7 bases each). In germline, CDR1 is MNHEY, CDR2 SMNVEV (reference sequence). The CDR3 spans 16 residues. V dropped 8 bases and J dropped 6 bases, with 22 bases sitting between them. The CDR3: CASGSIAGQGAGELFF. The CDR3 bases are TGTGCCAGCGGATCGATAGCGGGCCAGGGGGCCGGGGAGCTGTTTTTT.

This rearrangement joins TRBV18 to TRBJ1-2; possibly TRBD1 for D (5 bases). Trimming shortened V by 5 bases and J by 4 bases, and 14 bases separated the two germline ends. The CDR3 is 14 amino acids. CDR1 is KGHSH and CDR2 is LQKENI in the germline V gene. The CDR3 region has the DNA TGTGCCAGCTCATCAGACAAGGGGATCTATGGCTACACCTTC. The encoded protein is CASSSDKGIYGYTF.

CDR3 protein: CYSRQSSYEQYV. The DNA of the CDR3 is TGCTACTCTCGTCAGAGCTCCTACGAGCAGTACGTC. This chain connects TRBV6-5 to TRBJ2-7; D remains ambiguous. This CDR3 contains 12 residues. Germline values: CDR1 MNHEY, CDR2 SVGAGI.

CDR3 region: CASSTGVEVQETQYF. The CDR3 DNA reads as TGTGCCAGCAGTACCGGGGTTGAGGTCCAAGAGACCCAGTACTTC. The gene calls are TRBV2 and TRBJ2-5; possible D gene TRBD2, 5 bases. CDR3 length equals 15 residues. The V end was cut by 5 bases, the J end by 1 base, with 14 bases between. Germline assignment: CDR1 SNHLY and CDR2 FYNNEI.

V is TRBV11-3 and J is TRBJ2-3; D possibly corresponds to TRBD2 (5 bases). The ends were cut back, 0 bases at V and 2 bases at J, with 6 bases in the middle. The germline CDR1 and CDR2 sequences are SGHNT and YENEEA. The length of the CDR3 is 14 residues. The CDR3 loop reads CASSLDGNTDTQYF. Written as DNA, the CDR3 is TGTGCCAGCAGCTTAGACGGGAACACAGATACGCAGTATTTT.

The gene calls are TRBV19 and TRBJ1-2, with D possibly being TRBD1 (5 bases). The CDR3 runs to 14 residues. V was shortened by 2 bases and J by 4 bases, with 11 bases between the two germline ends. CDR1 is LNHDA, CDR2 SQIVND, per germline (reference sequence). The CDR3 region is CASSIQGAGYGYTF. Here the CDR3 DNA reads TGTGCCAGTAGTATACAGGGAGCTGGCTATGGCTACACCTTC. The full variable domain, rest sourced from reference TRBV19 and TRBJ1-2, is DGGITQSPKYLFRKEGQNVTLSCEQNLNHDAMYWYRQDPGQGLRLIYYSQIVNDFQKGDIAEGYSVSREKKESFPLTVTSAQKNPTAFYLCASSIQGAGYGYTFGSGTRLTVV.

This chain joins TRBV4-3 and TRBJ1-1, with D hard to call. V was cut by 4 bases and J by 7 bases, with 16 bases left in between. CDR1 and CDR2 from the germline V gene are LGHNA and YSLEER. This CDR3 has 14 residues. This chain's CDR3 is CASSPGRLRNEAFF. The CDR3 bases are TGCGCCAGCAGCCCCGGACGCCTTAGGAATGAAGCTTTCTTT.

V usage is TRBV4-1 and J usage is TRBJ1-2; D is perhaps TRBD1 (5 bases). Looked up from germline, CDR1 is MGHRA and CDR2 is YSYEKL. CDR3 length: 14 residues. Trimming removed 5 bases at V and 3 bases at J, with 13 bases between. This CDR3 reads CASSSPGGDYGYTF. CDR3 sequence (DNA): TGCGCCAGCAGCTCCCCTGGAGGGGACTATGGCTACACCTTC.

The chain carries TRBV10-3 and TRBJ2-7; 9 positions agree with TRBD1. The CDR3 covers 14 residues. Germline lookup yields CDR1 ENHRY and CDR2 SYGVKD. V was pared by 10 bases and J by 3 bases, with 10 bases of the junction left unmatched. CDR3 amino acids: CATRDREFHYEQYF. The CDR3 nucleotides read TGTGCCACCCGGGACAGGGAATTTCACTACGAGCAGTACTTC.

The rearrangement uses TRBV12-5 and TRBJ1-5; D is undetermined. CDR3 size: 17 residues. Germline CDR1 and CDR2: LGHNT and FRNRAP. V lost 5 bases, J lost 3 bases, and 20 bases lay in between. As DNA, the CDR3 is TGTGCTAGTGGTCCCAGCCAACCCGGACTGTACAATCAGCCCCAGCATTTT. This encodes CASGPSQPGLYNQPQHF.

This clone has only one observation. This sample also contains other DNA sequences that code for the same CDR3. The chain employs TRBV5-1 and TRBJ2-3, with 10 nucleotides matching TRBD2. The germline V gene has CDR1 SGHRS and CDR2 YFSETQ. The J segment lost 0 bases and the V segment lost 3 bases, leaving 10 bases of the junction unmatched. The CDR3 loop spans 18 amino acids. For the CDR3, the DNA is TGCGCCAGCAGCTCAGGACTAGCGGAGCCCCCAAGCACAGATACGCAGTATTTT. Protein product: CASSSGLAEPPSTDTQYF.

The CDR3 DNA is TGTGCCAGTAGTCGACAGGAAAGCACAGATACGCAGTATTTT. This gives the protein CASSRQESTDTQYF. The rearrangement joins TRBV19 to TRBJ2-3, with TRBD1 as a possible D gene (6 bases). Trimming stripped 5 bases from V and 0 bases from J, with 9 bases between. Germline lookup yields CDR1 LNHDA and CDR2 SQIVND (reference sequence). CDR3 length: 14 residues. Full variable domain (remainder filled in from reference TRBV19 and TRBJ2-3): DGGITQSPKYLFRKEGQNVTLSCEQNLNHDAMYWYRQDPGQGLRLIYYSQIVNDFQKGDIAEGYSVSREKKESFPLTVTSAQKNPTAFYLCASSRQESTDTQYFGPGTRLTVL.

V is TRBV18 and J is TRBJ2-6; D is perhaps TRBD1 (6 bases). V lost 6 bases and J lost 1, with 13 bases in between. This CDR3 contains 16 residues. Germline CDR1 KGHSH, CDR2 LQKENI. CDR3 amino acids: CASSLQGGSGANVLTF. The CDR3 DNA is TGTGCCAGCTCGTTACAGGGTGGGTCTGGGGCCAACGTCCTGACTTTC.

The chain recombines TRBV10-3 with TRBJ2-1; TRBD2 matches 12 bases. Unmatched junction bases numbered 5, after V lost 8 bases and J lost 6 bases. Germline V CDR1 and CDR2: ENHRY, SYGVKD. CDR3 length equals 14 residues. CDR3 in DNA: TGTGCCATCGCTAGCGGGGGGGACGTCAATGAGCAGTTCTTC. It is translated as CAIASGGDVNEQFF.

V is TRBV6-5 and J is TRBJ1-3; D is ambiguous. Trimming took off 2 bases at V and 0 bases at J, with 8 bases between the two ends. The germline CDR1 and CDR2 sequences are MNHEY and SVGAGI. There are 15 residues in the CDR3. The CDR3 bases are TGTGCCAGCAGTTACGGGGTCAGCTCTGGAAACACCATATATTTT. Encoded protein: CASSYGVSSGNTIYF.

The J gene is TRBJ2-2, the V gene TRBV9; D might be TRBD2 (6 bases). The CDR3 runs to 14 residues. The germline gives CDR1 SGDLS, CDR2 YYNGEE. Trimming took off 4 bases at V and 1 base at J, with 8 bases between the two ends. DNA for the CDR3: TGTGCCAGCAGCAAGGGAGGGAACACCGGGGAGCTGTTTTTT. It translates to CASSKGGNTGELFF.

CDR3 in DNA: TGTGCCAGCAGCGTAGTGGGGGACAGAAATGAAAAACTGTTTTTT. Its translation is CASSVVGDRNEKLFF. J is TRBJ1-4 and V is TRBV9; 7 nucleotides line up with TRBD1. The CDR3 is 15 residues long. Germline V gives CDR1 SGDLS, CDR2 YYNGEE. V lost 0 bases, J lost 5 bases, and 4 bases stayed unmatched.

This clone was counted between two and nine times. The chain joins TRBV5-1 to TRBJ1-4, with D tentatively TRBD1 (6 bases). The CDR3 sequence is 15 residues long. CDR1 and CDR2 (germline): SGHRS, YFSETQ. The V gene lost 7 bases and the J gene lost 8 bases, with 21 bases spanning the gap. The CDR3 protein is CASQGEGSGGEKLFF. The DNA of the CDR3 is TGCGCCAGCCAGGGAGAGGGATCCGGGGGCGAAAAACTGTTTTTT.

This clone occurred once. The chain is built from TRBV5-1 and TRBJ2-3, with TRBD1 matching over 9 bases. CDR3 length equals 14 residues. Trimming cost V 2 bases and J 2 bases; bases outside gene matches: 0. The germline CDR1 and CDR2 sequences are SGHRS and YFSETQ. The DNA of the CDR3 is TGCGCCAGCAGCTTACAGGGGGCCACAGATACGCAGTATTTT. It codes for CASSLQGATDTQYF.

A word on this clone: A junction boundary mismatches the germline segment, possibly from a read error. The same CDR3 can be traced to other DNA sequences in this sample. The chain employs TRBV4-3 and TRBJ1-3; possibly TRBD1 for D (5 bases). Per the germline V gene, CDR1 is LGHNA and CDR2 is YSLEER. This CDR3 comprises 18 residues. CDR3 amino acids: CASSQVWGGHSSGNTIYF. The CDR3, as DNA: TGCGCCAGCAGCCAAGTATGGGGTGGACATAGCTCTGGAAATACCATATATTTT.